This TCR beta chain stems from a study of monozygotic twins with inflammatory bowel disease. Study results and limitations: Healthy co-twins exceeded IBD patients in TCRbeta diversity as measured by inverse Simpson. Researchers were unable to tell different T cell subtypes apart.

Of note for this clonotype: Antigen unknown.

This CDR3 spans 17 amino acids. Germline V CDR1 and CDR2: MGHRA, YSYEKL. A template switching step added UMIs, each with a 6-nucleotide sample barcode. TCRdb re-called the 5' RACE reads; every CDR3 protein appears as one record, without DNA. The sample holds 300,000 to 350,000 distinct CDR3 sequences. J is TRBJ2-3 and V is TRBV4-1; the TCRdb D gene call, TRBD1, has no DNA to confirm it. Sequencing was done on a sample of blood. The TCR originated in a human donor with ulcerative colitis or Crohn's disease, or a healthy co-twin of an affected twin (not recorded which). The CDR3 reads CASSRIMTLEGEDTQYF.